Listed below are T cell receptor beta chains from one sample, sequenced in a study of shared T cell receptors in the human thymus. Generated by immunoSEQ multiplex PCR, the TCRdb table keeps only in-frame clones and is missing some. The sample has roughly 500,000 clones; approximately 80% are singletons. The same sample was also studied in work on human thymus T cells.

The specimen was thymocytes. These receptors came from a boy in the first two years of life with a congenital heart defect. The CDR3 runs from the conserved cysteine through the conserved F or W. A D gene is named only where the DNA matches it firmly. Expanded clones get a size class; other rows say once, few or many, or leave the size out.

v_call	cdr3_length	d_call	clone_size	j_call	cdr3_nt	cdr3_aa
TRBV28	14	TRBD2	once	TRBJ2-7	TGTGCCAGCAGGCAAGCGGGATGGTCCTACGAGCAGTACTTC	CASRQAGWSYEQYF
TRBV6-1	14	.	.	TRBJ2-5	TGTGCCAGCAGCGAAGCGGAGAGGCGGGAGACCCAGTACTTC	CASSEAERRETQYF
TRBV30	13	.	.	TRBJ1-2	TGTGCCTGGAGTGTACGGGGGGGCGGTGGCTACACCTTC	CAWSVRGGGGYTF
TRBV15	16	.	few	TRBJ1-4	TGTGCCACCAGCAGAGATCAAGCACAGTTTAATGAAAAACTGTTTTTT	CATSRDQAQFNEKLFF
TRBV7-3	18	TRBD2	.	TRBJ2-2	TGTGCCAGCAGCCCGTTCGGGACTAGCGGGAGGGCCACCGGGGAGCTGTTTTTT	CASSPFGTSGRATGELFF
TRBV2	16	TRBD1	.	TRBJ2-7	TGTGCCAGCAGTCTCAAACTCCGGGACAGGGGAGGCGAGCAGTACTTC	CASSLKLRDRGGEQYF
TRBV30	16	.	few	TRBJ2-7	TGTGCCTGGAGCGGCAACGGGGGGCTTGTAGACTACGAGCAGTACTTC	CAWSGNGGLVDYEQYF
TRBV2	20	TRBD2	.	TRBJ2-7	TGTGCCAGCAGTGGGCGGTTGGCGGTGAGCGGGAGGGTAACCTCCTACGAGCAGTACTTC	CASSGRLAVSGRVTSYEQYF
TRBV4-3	20	TRBD2	few	TRBJ2-2	TGCGCCAGCAGCCAAGATTCAGGCCGGTGTGGCAGCGGGAGGGCCGGGGAGCTGTTTTTT	CASSQDSGRCGSGRAGELFF
TRBV29-1	15	.	.	TRBJ2-5	TGCAGCGTTCCTATAGCGGACAAACACCAAGAGACCCAGTACTTC	CSVPIADKHQETQYF
TRBV12-5	14	TRBD1	few	TRBJ2-7	TGTGCTAGTGGTTTGGGGGACAGGGGCTACGAGCAGTACTTC	CASGLGDRGYEQYF
TRBV5-4	13	.	.	TRBJ2-7	TGTGCCAGCAGCGCTCGGGGAACCTACGAGCAGTACTTC	CASSARGTYEQYF
TRBV29-1	13	.	.	TRBJ1-2	TGCAGCGTTGATCGGGGGGCGCGGTATGGCTACACCTTC	CSVDRGARYGYTF
TRBV10-3	16	TRBD2	.	TRBJ2-1	TGTGCCATCAGTGCCCGACTAGCGCCTTCCTACAATGAGCAGTTCTTC	CAISARLAPSYNEQFF
TRBV27	13	.	.	TRBJ2-5	TGTGCCAGCAGTTGGGAGTACCAAGAGACCCAGTACTTC	CASSWEYQETQYF
TRBV6-5	12	.	.	TRBJ2-1	TGTGCCAGCAGCCGACTTGGGGGGAAGCAGTTCTTC	CASSRLGGKQFF
TRBV6-5	13	.	.	TRBJ2-7	TGTGCCAGCAGTTACCCAGGGTCCTACGAGCAGTACTTC	CASSYPGSYEQYF
TRBV6-5	15	.	.	TRBJ2-2	TGTGCCAGCAGTCAACATGCGGGGAACACCGGGGAGCTGTTTTTT	CASSQHAGNTGELFF
TRBV28	12	.	.	TRBJ2-5	TGTGCCAGCAGTCCCTATCAAGAGACCCAGTACTTC	CASSPYQETQYF
TRBV7-2	16	.	.	TRBJ2-7	TGTGCCAGCAGTTTCATAGGGAGCAGGCTCCTCTACGAGCAGTACTTC	CASSFIGSRLLYEQYF
TRBV27	11	.	.	TRBJ2-7	TGTGCCAGCAGTCGGGGGGCCGAGCAGTACTTC	CASSRGAEQYF
TRBV12-2	15	.	.	TRBJ1-2	TGTGCAAGTCGCCTAGACACCACCTCTAACTATGGCTACACCTTC	CASRLDTTSNYGYTF
TRBV30	17	TRBD2	.	TRBJ2-7	TGTGCCTGGAGTGACCCTCCCCGCGGGAGGGCACCCTACGAGCAGTACTTC	CAWSDPPRGRAPYEQYF
TRBV7-2	18	TRBD1	.	TRBJ1-5	TGTGCCAGCAGCTTAGCGTATGGACAGGGAGTTTTCTACCAGCCCCAGCATTTT	CASSLAYGQGVFYQPQHF
TRBV5-1	15	TRBD1	few	TRBJ1-2	TGCGCCAGCAGCCCTAGGACAGGGCTTCGGTATGGCTACACCTTC	CASSPRTGLRYGYTF
TRBV15	19	TRBD2	.	TRBJ2-7	TGTGCCACCAGCAGAGATACAGGGACCGGACTAGCGGGAGCCCACGAGCAGTACTTC	CATSRDTGTGLAGAHEQYF
TRBV4-1	16	.	.	TRBJ2-7	TGCGCCAGCAGCCTCGACCGGGCGGGGAGCTCCTACGAGCAGTACTTC	CASSLDRAGSSYEQYF
TRBV27	15	TRBD1	.	TRBJ1-2	TGTGCCAGCAGTTTATTAGGACAGGGGCTGGAGGGCTACACCTTC	CASSLLGQGLEGYTF
TRBV10-2	17	TRBD2	.	TRBJ2-7	TGCGCCAGCAGTGCCGACAGGACTAGCGGGCCTTCCTACGAGCAGTACTTC	CASSADRTSGPSYEQYF
TRBV4-2	16	.	.	TRBJ1-1	TGTGCCAGCAGCCAAGAATTGCGGCGGGTTGGGACTGAAGCTTTCTTT	CASSQELRRVGTEAFF
TRBV6-1	15	TRBD2	.	TRBJ2-3	TGTGCCAGCAGTATCCCCGGGACTAGCGGAGATACGCAGTATTTT	CASSIPGTSGDTQYF
TRBV5-1	18	TRBD1	.	TRBJ2-2	TGCGCCAGCAGCTTGGGCTCCAGGGACAGGGGGTCGACCGGGGAGCTGTTTTTT	CASSLGSRDRGSTGELFF
TRBV5-6	15	.	once	TRBJ2-5	TGTGCCAGCAGCTCACAGTCCGGGATCCAAGAGACCCAGTACTTC	CASSSQSGIQETQYF
TRBV5-5	19	TRBD1	few	TRBJ1-3	TGTGCCAGCAGCTTGTGTCGGACAGGCCCTACTGACTCTGGAAACACCATATATTTT	CASSLCRTGPTDSGNTIYF
TRBV9	15	TRBD1	few	TRBJ1-2	TGTGCCAGCAGCGTAGATGGACAGGGGGCGCGGGGCTACACCTTC	CASSVDGQGARGYTF
TRBV7-6	16	TRBD2	.	TRBJ2-5	TGTGCCAGCAGCTTAGCATCTAGCGGGAGGCCAGAGACCCAGTACTTC	CASSLASSGRPETQYF
TRBV25-1	14	.	.	TRBJ2-7	TGTGCCAGCAGTGGCCGGGACAACTCCTACGAGCAGTACTTC	CASSGRDNSYEQYF
TRBV10-3	16	TRBD2	.	TRBJ2-7	TGTGCCCTCGCGAAGCGGCTAGCGGACACAACCTACGAGCAGTACTTC	CALAKRLADTTYEQYF
TRBV5-5	14	.	.	TRBJ2-7	TGTGCCAGCAGCTTCCAGGGACTCACCTACGAGCAGTACTTC	CASSFQGLTYEQYF
TRBV27	17	TRBD2	.	TRBJ2-4	TGTGCCAGCAGCCAACGACTAGCGGGAGAAGCCAAAAACATTCAGTACTTC	CASSQRLAGEAKNIQYF
TRBV10-3	10	.	.	TRBJ2-5	TGTGCCACCGGAGCGGAGACCCAGTACTTC	CATGAETQYF
TRBV29-1	15	.	.	TRBJ2-7	TGCAGCGTTAAAGGAGACAGCCCCAGGAACTACGAGCAGTACTTC	CSVKGDSPRNYEQYF
TRBV25-1	17	TRBD2	.	TRBJ2-7	TGTGCCAGCAGTGAAGCTTCGGGGGCTAGCGGGAATGGCGAGCAGTACTTC	CASSEASGASGNGEQYF
TRBV5-6	16	TRBD1	.	TRBJ2-3	TGTGCCAGCAGCTTGGCGGCCAGGGGGAGCACAGATACGCAGTATTTT	CASSLAARGSTDTQYF
TRBV4-2	21	TRBD1	.	TRBJ2-1	TGTGCCAGCAGCCACCCTACCTGGACAGGGGGAAGCGGGGTCCTCTACAATGAGCAGTTCTTC	CASSHPTWTGGSGVLYNEQFF
TRBV2	16	TRBD2	few	TRBJ2-3	TGTGCCAGCAGCCCCCGGGCTAGCGGGAGTTGGGATACGCAGTATTTT	CASSPRASGSWDTQYF
TRBV14	13	.	.	TRBJ1-2	TGTGCCAGCAGCCAAGATCTAGCGGGCGGCTACACCTTC	CASSQDLAGGYTF
TRBV2	15	TRBD1	.	TRBJ1-2	TGTGCCAGCAGTGAGGACAGGGGGACTAACTATGGCTACACCTTC	CASSEDRGTNYGYTF
TRBV7-2	15	.	.	TRBJ2-7	TGTGCCAGCAGCTCCAGAGGGCCGATATCCTACGAGCAGTACTTC	CASSSRGPISYEQYF
TRBV27	16	.	.	TRBJ2-7	TGTGCCAGCAGGGCCTCTCGGAGCGTCGAAGGCTACGAGCAGTACTTC	CASRASRSVEGYEQYF
TRBV30	20	TRBD1	.	TRBJ1-1	TGTGCCTGGAGTCCGGATTTCCGGGACAGGGAAGGCCCCGGGTACACTGAAGCTTTCTTT	CAWSPDFRDREGPGYTEAFF
TRBV28	15	TRBD2	.	TRBJ2-1	TGTGCCAGCAGCCCCGGGGCGGGGGAAAACAATGAGCAGTTCTTC	CASSPGAGENNEQFF